The 24 T cell receptor beta chains below all came from one sample that was sequenced in a study of blood T cell repertoires in COVID-19. Some clones are missing from TCRdb's copy, which holds only in-frame ones; the method was immunoSEQ multiplex PCR. The sample shows 250,000 to 350,000 clones, around 87% of them seen only once. Sequenced: peripheral blood. Every receptor here comes from a woman aged 45 to 65 who had recovered from COVID-19.

The chain has TRBV7-9 and TRBJ2-2, with D possibly TRBD2 on 6 matching bases. The V end lost 10 bases, the J end lost 8 bases, and 26 bases lay between the germline ends. Germline V gene sequence: CDR1 SEHNR, CDR2 FQNEAQ (reference sequence). The CDR3 covers 16 residues. The DNA for the CDR3 is TGTGCCACCGCGCCGGGGAGACTAGTAGGAGAAGGGGAGCTGTTTTTT. Translated, it gives CATAPGRLVGEGELFF.

This chain links TRBV6-2 or TRBV6-3 with TRBJ2-7; D is unresolved. The CDR3 loop spans 15 amino acids. V was trimmed by 6 bases and J by 6 bases, leaving 21 bases between them. CDR1 is MNHEY and CDR2 is SVGEGT in the germline V gene. The CDR3 nucleotides are TGTGCCAGCAGCCAAGACATACCCCTTCCCAGCGAGCAGTACTTC. As protein: CASSQDIPLPSEQYF.

This clone occurred once. This sequence joins TRBV28 and TRBJ1-2; the D gene is possibly TRBD1 (5 bases). The CDR3 loop spans 13 amino acids. Trimming removed 7 bases at V and 4 bases at J, with 13 bases between. Germline V CDR1 and CDR2: MDHEN, SYDVKM. CDR3 residues: CASNTLQVYGYTF. The CDR3 DNA is TGTGCCAGCAATACCCTACAGGTCTATGGCTACACCTTC.

This clone was seen only once. The rearrangement joins TRBV29-1 to TRBJ2-7; 8 bases are a match to TRBD1. J gave up 0 bases and V 0 bases, and 4 bases lay outside the gene matches. This CDR3 spans 15 amino acids. Germline V gene lookup returns CDR1 SQVTM and CDR2 ANQGSEA. CDR3 nucleotides: TGCAGCGTTGAAGATTCAGGGGGCGACTCCTACGAGCAGTACTTC. Amino acids: CSVEDSGGDSYEQYF.

The chain employs TRBV27 and TRBJ1-1; D might be TRBD1 (6 bases). Trimming removed 3 bases from V and 9 bases from J, with 14 bases in between. The CDR3 is 13 residues long. Per the germline V gene, CDR1 is MNHEY and CDR2 is SMNVEV (reference sequence). CDR3 in amino acids: CASSFEGTRQAFF. Here the CDR3 DNA reads TGTGCCAGCAGTTTCGAGGGGACACGCCAAGCTTTCTTT.

The chain is built from TRBV25-1 and TRBJ2-7, with D unclear. The CDR3 length is 12 residues. The ends were cut back, 1 base at V and 4 bases at J, with 5 bases in the middle. CDR1 and CDR2 from the germline V gene are MGHDK and SYGVNS. Here the CDR3 reads CASSESVYEQYF. DNA of the CDR3: TGTGCCAGCAGTGAATCCGTGTACGAGCAGTACTTC.

V is TRBV7-2 and J is TRBJ2-7, with 9 bases that match TRBD2. Germline V gene sequence: CDR1 SGHTA, CDR2 FQGNSA. Trimming at V came to 1 base and at J to 4 bases, leaving 5 bases not matched to a gene. The CDR3 runs to 15 residues. The CDR3 here is CASSLDASGTYEQYF. The CDR3 nucleotides read TGTGCCAGCAGCTTAGATGCTAGCGGGACGTACGAGCAGTACTTC.

The chain carries TRBV28 and TRBJ1-1, with D unclear. The CDR3 sequence is 14 residues long. Trimming left V 6 bases short and J 6 bases short, with 17 bases between. Germline V CDR1 and CDR2: MDHEN, SYDVKM. DNA of the CDR3: TGTGCCAGCAGCCTCGCCCCCGCCAGGTCTGAAGCTTTCTTT. Translated: CASSLAPARSEAFF.

The table lists this clone with a count of one. The rearrangement joins TRBV19 to TRBJ2-1, with 11 bases aligning to TRBD2. The CDR3 runs to 14 residues. Germline V gene sequence: CDR1 LNHDA, CDR2 SQIVND (reference sequence). Trimming took 9 bases from V and 6 from J; bases not matched to a gene: 7. The DNA for the CDR3 is TGTGCCAGCGCTACTAGCGGGAGTCTCAATGAGCAGTTCTTC. Its protein product is CASATSGSLNEQFF.

This chain links TRBV19 with TRBJ1-1; D perhaps matches TRBD1 (6 bases). This CDR3 is 13 amino acids long. The ends were cut back, 6 bases at V and 11 bases at J, with 19 bases in the middle. In germline, CDR1 is LNHDA, CDR2 SQIVND (reference sequence). DNA of the CDR3: TGTGCCAGTAGGGAAAACAGGGAAGGGGACGCTTTCTTT. Its protein product is CASRENREGDAFF.

This chain joins TRBV7-6 and TRBJ1-4, with 7 bases fitting TRBD1. Germline CDR1 reads SGHVS; CDR2 reads FNYEAQ. The CDR3 contains 15 residues. V lost 4 bases, J lost 5 bases, and 7 bases stayed unmatched. The CDR3 DNA reads as TGTGCCAGCAGCTACTGGACAGGAGAAAATGAAAAACTGTTTTTT. Translation gives CASSYWTGENEKLFF.

This chain joins TRBV3-1 (or the pseudogene TRBV3-2) and TRBJ2-3; weak D call: TRBD1 (5 bases). Germline V CDR1 and CDR2: LGHDT, YNNKEL (reference sequence). Trimming left V 1 base short and J 0 bases short, with 11 bases between. This CDR3 has 16 amino acids. CDR3 loop: CASSQGQGVSTDTQYF. CDR3 coding DNA: TGTGCCAGCAGCCAAGGACAAGGGGTTAGCACAGATACGCAGTATTTT.

The J gene is TRBJ1-2, the V gene TRBV19; D is unresolved. V shed 0 bases and J shed 1 base, with 6 bases lying between them. The CDR3 has 14 amino acids. Germline CDR1 reads LNHDA; CDR2 reads SQIVND (reference sequence). Here the CDR3 reads CASSIEARNYGYTF. CDR3 in DNA: TGTGCCAGTAGTATAGAAGCCCGTAACTATGGCTACACCTTC.

This chain links TRBV19 with TRBJ1-5, with TRBD1 identical over 8 bases. J was trimmed by 9 bases and V by 4 bases; bases with no gene match: 8. This CDR3 has 14 amino acids. Germline values: CDR1 LNHDA, CDR2 SQIVND (reference sequence). CDR3: CASSTTGGEGPQHF. The CDR3 region has the DNA TGTGCCAGTAGTACTACAGGGGGAGAGGGGCCCCAGCATTTT.

The rearrangement joins TRBV28 to TRBJ2-7; D remains ambiguous. Deletions cut 10 bases from V and 0 bases from J, with 7 bases between. The germline V gene has CDR1 MDHEN and CDR2 SYDVKM. The CDR3 contains 11 residues. The CDR3 nucleotides read TGTGCCACCTGGGCCTCCTACGAGCAGTACTTC. Its protein product is CATWASYEQYF.

The table lists this clone with many counts. The chain is built from TRBV24-1 and TRBJ1-2; unclear D gene. The CDR3 spans 13 residues. Trimming stripped 4 bases from V and 4 bases from J, with 9 bases between. Germline loops: CDR1 KGHDR, CDR2 SFDVKD. In DNA, the CDR3 is TGTGCCACCAGTGACCGCAGTTCCTATGGCTACACCTTC. Encoded protein: CATSDRSSYGYTF.

The chain combines TRBV15 with TRBJ1-4; maybe TRBD1 (6 bases). Germline CDR1 LNHNV, CDR2 YYDKDF (reference sequence). V gave up 0 bases and J gave up 9 bases, with 17 bases separating them. The CDR3 has 16 residues. CDR3 nucleotide sequence: TGTGCCACCAGCAGAGATGCCCGCAGGGGAAGGAAAAAACTGTTTTTT. As protein: CATSRDARRGRKKLFF.

V and J are TRBV30 and TRBJ2-5; 8 bases fit TRBD1. This CDR3 comprises 16 residues. Looked up from germline, CDR1 is GTSNPN and CDR2 is SVGIG (reference sequence). The V gene end was trimmed by 7 bases and the J gene end by 1 base; junction bases not matched to a gene: 14. The CDR3 here is CAYATGPGQVQETQYF. The CDR3 region has the DNA TGTGCCTACGCTACCGGCCCGGGACAGGTCCAAGAGACCCAGTACTTC. The full variable domain, completed using reference TRBV30 and TRBJ2-5, is SQTIHQWPATLVQPVGSPLSLECTVEGTSNPNLYWYRQAAGRGLQLLFYSVGIGQISSEVPQNLSASRPQDRQFILSSKKLLLSDSGFYLCAYATGPGQVQETQYFGPGTRLLVL.

Details on this clone: Within the sample, other DNA sequences also encode this same CDR3. This chain links TRBV28 with TRBJ2-5, with unresolved D. Trimming shortened V by 3 bases and J by 4 bases, and 3 bases separated the two germline ends. Germline-derived CDR1 and CDR2 are MDHEN and SYDVKM. The CDR3 sequence is 11 residues long. CDR3 coding DNA: TGTGCCAGCAGTTTCCGAGAGACCCAGTACTTC. It specifies CASSFRETQYF.

The chain links TRBV27 to TRBJ2-1; 12 bases are a match to TRBD2. The CDR3 is 16 residues long. Germline V gene lookup returns CDR1 MNHEY and CDR2 SMNVEV (reference sequence). The V segment lost 8 bases and the J segment 7 bases; nucleotides outside the gene matches: 12. CDR3 coding DNA: TGTGCCAGCTGGCCTAGCGGGAGGGGAGTGGGGAATGAGCAGTTCTTC. Its protein product is CASWPSGRGVGNEQFF.

The genes are TRBV21-1 and TRBJ2-7; TRBD1, the table's D call, was not compared with the DNA. TRBV21-1 is an annotated pseudogene. The CDR3 has 16 residues. The CDR3, as DNA: TGTGCCAGCAGCAACCTCTCGACAGGGCACTCCTACGAGCAGTACTTC. Residues: CASSNLSTGHSYEQYF.

The chain recombines TRBV5-1 with TRBJ1-1, with D perhaps matching TRBD1 (6 bases). V was cut by 0 bases and J by 6 bases, with 15 bases left in between. From germline, CDR1 is SGHRS and CDR2 YFSETQ. This CDR3 contains 15 residues. CDR3 DNA: TGCGCCAGCAGCTTGGCCGCCGGGGGGCTCGCTGAAGCTTTCTTT. Translated: CASSLAAGGLAEAFF.

V gene TRBV10-3 combines with J gene TRBJ2-7; 10 nucleotides line up with TRBD2. Unmatched junction bases numbered 7, after V lost 6 bases and J lost 2 bases. CDR3 length equals 15 residues. Germline V CDR1 and CDR2: ENHRY, SYGVKD. The CDR3 sequence is CAISRTSGEAYEQYF. DNA of the CDR3: TGTGCCATCAGCCGAACTAGCGGGGAAGCCTACGAGCAGTACTTC.

The CDR3 nucleotides are TGTGCCAGCACGGGGGAAGGAGCAGATACGCAGTATTTT. Translating it yields CASTGEGADTQYF. The chain recombines TRBV6-5 with TRBJ2-3, with D maybe TRBD2 (6 bases). Germline V gene sequence: CDR1 MNHEY, CDR2 SVGAGI. V lost 7 bases, J lost 4 bases, and 12 bases lay in between. The length of the CDR3 is 13 residues.